This TCR beta chain appears in the sequencing data of a study of blood T cell repertoires in COVID-19. As for the study in general: Samples of COVID-19 (acute and convalescent) were obtained from the United States, Italy and Spain. The analysed material was cDNA or gDNA that came from T cells, B-cell-depleted T cells, or PBMCs.

Enrolled through a virtual design, the participants were between about 18 and 89 years of age and came from around 25 US areas. Germline V gives CDR1 MNHNS, CDR2 SASEGT. This CDR3 has 13 residues. Losses at the gene ends were 3 bases for V and 5 bases for J; bases not matched to a gene: 2. This clone was seen a few times. In the study's own analysis: Amplification with reference gene primers provided the estimates of nucleated cell counts. Sequencing used immunoSEQ multiplex PCR; TCRdb keeps in-frame clones, though not all of them. That table supplies the V and J calls and clone size; D and trimming were determined from the DNA. The sample holds about 260,000 clones, more than 80% seen once.

The chain combines TRBV6-1 with TRBJ1-1, with TRBD1 matching over 8 bases. This TCR was sampled from a woman in her 30s with acute COVID-19. Sequencing used PBMCs or T cells enriched from blood (not recorded which). The CDR3 here is CASSDQGATEAFF. The CDR3, as DNA: TGTGCCAGCAGTGATCAGGGGGCAACTGAAGCTTTCTTT.